The sequence of this T cell receptor beta chain was determined in a study of blood T cell repertoires in COVID-19. The V end lost 1 base, the J end lost 7 bases, and 13 bases lay between the germline ends. This CDR3 is built from 14 residues. Germline values: CDR1 LGHNT, CDR2 FRNRAP. The data were produced by immunoSEQ multiplex PCR, yet TCRdb's version contains in-frame clones alone and is incomplete. The sample lists under 300,000 clones, 70% to 90% occurring once. V usage is TRBV12-5 and J usage is TRBJ1-2; a weak D match, TRBD1 (6 bases). Source material: PBMCs or T cells enriched from blood (not recorded which). The source of this sequence is a woman between 45 and 65 years old who had recovered from COVID-19. CDR3 loop: CASGLAGDPGGYTF. The CDR3 DNA is TGTGCTAGTGGTTTGGCAGGGGATCCAGGTGGCTACACCTTC.